Shown below are 28 T cell receptor beta chains from a single sample sequenced in a study of a mutant IDH1 vaccine in newly diagnosed glioma. The time point is: week 23, last vaccination. Every vaccine dose comprised 300 ug of mutant IDH1 20-mer peptide plus topical imiquimod. Some clones are missing from TCRdb's copy, which holds only in-frame ones; the method was immunoSEQ multiplex PCR. The sample lists 26,000 or so clones, roughly 80% seen once, with roughly 15% in the top ten. These receptors have no known antigen. This specimen consisted of PBMCs, obtained from a glioma patient whose treatment included an IDH1 peptide vaccine. These TCRs come from a woman aged 25 to 39 with glioma.

The rearrangement links TRBV5-4 to TRBJ1-6; 11 positions agree with TRBD1. Germline CDR1 reads SGHNT; CDR2 reads YYREEE (reference sequence). The CDR3 totals 16 residues. V was pared by 0 bases and J by 13 bases, with 9 bases of the junction left unmatched. CDR3 residues: CASSLAGGDRGIPLHF. CDR3 coding DNA: TGTGCCAGCAGCTTGGCGGGGGGGGACAGGGGGATTCCCCTCCACTTT.

This chain uses TRBV10-3 with TRBJ2-5; D gene unclear. Germline V gene sequence: CDR1 ENHRY, CDR2 SYGVKD. The CDR3 runs 13 residues. The V end was cut by 4 bases, the J end by 5 bases, with 11 bases between. The CDR3 spells CAISGLGLETQYF. The CDR3 bases are TGTGCCATCAGTGGCCTAGGGTTGGAGACCCAGTACTTC.

The chain combines TRBV4-1 with TRBJ2-2; TRBD2 matches at 9 bases. The CDR3 is 15 residues long. Germline V CDR1 and CDR2: MGHRA, YSYEKL. V shed 0 bases, J shed 5 bases, and the junction held 1 base outside the gene matches. CDR3 in DNA: TGCGCCAGCAGCCAAGATAGCGGGGGAACCGGGGAGCTGTTTTTT. Translated, it gives CASSQDSGGTGELFF.

J is TRBJ1-1 and V is TRBV6-6, with unresolved D. V shed 8 bases and J shed 7 bases, with 11 bases lying between them. The CDR3 runs 11 residues. CDR1 MNHNY and CDR2 SVGAGI come from the germline V gene (reference sequence). Here the CDR3 reads CASERTGEAFF. The CDR3 coding sequence is TGTGCCAGCGAAAGGACGGGTGAAGCTTTCTTT.

Comment on this clone: Additional DNA sequences in this sample encode the identical CDR3. The chain links TRBV7-2 to TRBJ1-2; 9 nucleotides line up with TRBD1. The CDR3 is 15 residues long. Per germline, CDR1 SGHTA and CDR2 FQGNSA. The V and J ends lost 5 bases and 3 bases, in that order; junction bases with no gene match: 7. CDR3 bases: TGTGCCAGCAGCCTACACAGGGGGCGCGACTATGGCTACACCTTC. It translates to CASSLHRGRDYGYTF.

This clone was found once. The rearrangement uses TRBV6-6 and TRBJ1-1; D is uncertain. The CDR3 spans 14 residues. Trimming left V 6 bases short and J 0 bases short, with 11 bases between. Germline V gene sequence: CDR1 MNHNY, CDR2 SVGAGI (reference sequence). The DNA of the CDR3 is TGTGCCAGCAGCCGAATATTTTTGAACACTGAAGCTTTCTTT. Its translation: CASSRIFLNTEAFF.

The rearrangement uses TRBV5-1 and TRBJ1-2; a possible D gene is TRBD1 (6 bases). Germline CDR1 reads SGHRS; CDR2 reads YFSETQ. The germline V and J ends were trimmed by 3 bases and 5 bases, with 17 bases remaining between them. The length of the CDR3 is 15 residues. CDR3 amino acids: CASSSSWDTIYGYTF. The DNA of the CDR3 is TGCGCCAGCAGCTCAAGTTGGGACACAATTTATGGCTACACCTTC.

The chain uses TRBV5-1 and TRBJ1-1, with a weak D call TRBD1 (6 bases). In germline, CDR1 is SGHRS, CDR2 YFSETQ. The CDR3 consists of 13 residues. V shed 8 bases and J shed 2 bases, with 13 bases lying between them. CDR3 sequence (DNA): TGCGCCAGTCGGACAGAGCTAAACACTGAAGCTTTCTTT. Translation: CASRTELNTEAFF.

The chain links TRBV7-2 to TRBJ1-5; D uncertain. This CDR3 is 14 amino acids long. V was trimmed by 5 bases and J by 10 bases, leaving 18 bases between them. CDR1 is SGHTA and CDR2 is FQGNSA in the germline V gene. For the CDR3, the DNA is TGTGCCAGCAGCCCCCTGGGCGGACCGGGTCCCCAGCATTTT. Its translation: CASSPLGGPGPQHF.

The rearrangement links TRBV9 to TRBJ1-1, with a weak D call TRBD1 (6 bases). The CDR3 totals 14 residues. Trimming removed 1 base from V and 11 bases from J, with 18 bases in between. Germline lookup yields CDR1 SGDLS and CDR2 YYNGEE. The CDR3 coding sequence is TGTGCCAGCAGCGTATCGGGGGGCAAATCCGAGGCTTTCTTT. Protein product: CASSVSGGKSEAFF.

The chain couples TRBV2 to TRBJ1-4, with D hard to call. Trimming pared 8 bases from V and 8 bases from J, leaving 15 bases between. The CDR3 spans 13 residues. Germline CDR1 SNHLY, CDR2 FYNNEI. The CDR3 protein is CASHYSGGEKLFF. The DNA for the CDR3 is TGTGCCAGCCATTACAGCGGCGGCGAAAAACTGTTTTTT.

This chain joins TRBV6-5 and TRBJ1-1; possible D gene TRBD1, 5 bases. Trimming cost V 7 bases and J 2 bases, with 17 bases left between them. The CDR3 covers 15 residues. Germline V CDR1 and CDR2: MNHEY, SVGAGI. The CDR3 DNA sequence: TGTGCCAGCAATCTACGACAGAAAGTTAACACTGAAGCTTTCTTT. Encoded protein: CASNLRQKVNTEAFF.

The V and J genes are TRBV6-5 and TRBJ2-7; D possibly corresponds to TRBD1 (6 bases). Per germline, CDR1 MNHEY and CDR2 SVGAGI. The CDR3 length is 15 residues. Deletions cut 4 bases from V and 3 bases from J, with 16 bases between. In nucleotides, the CDR3 is TGTGCCAGCAGTTCCTCTAAGGCCAGGGGCTACGAGCAGTACTTC. This encodes CASSSSKARGYEQYF.

CDR3 DNA sequence: TGCGCCAGCAGCTCCAATCCGCCGGGACAGGGATCACTGGATGGCTACACCTTC. Translation gives CASSSNPPGQGSLDGYTF. The rearrangement links TRBV5-1 to TRBJ1-2; 9 bases agree with TRBD1. Germline lookup yields CDR1 SGHRS and CDR2 YFSETQ. V lost 3 bases, J lost 6 bases, and 18 bases stayed unmatched. CDR3 length equals 18 residues. The full variable domain, with the rest looked up from reference TRBV5-1 and TRBJ1-2, is KAGVTQTPRYLIKTRGQQVTLSCSPISGHRSVSWYQQTPGQGLQFLFEYFSETQRNKGNFPGRFSGRQFSNSRSEMNVSTLELGDSALYLCASSSNPPGQGSLDGYTFGSGTRLTVV.

This clone has only one observation. The J gene is TRBJ1-1, the V gene TRBV19, with D possibly TRBD1 on 6 matching bases. Germline V gives CDR1 LNHDA, CDR2 SQIVND (reference sequence). This CDR3 comprises 14 residues. V lost 5 bases and J lost 1, with 11 bases in between. CDR3 protein: CASSHRTENTEAFF. DNA for the CDR3: TGTGCCAGTAGTCATAGGACAGAGAACACTGAAGCTTTCTTT.

J is TRBJ2-3 and V is TRBV5-6, with D unresolved. The CDR3 runs 15 residues. Germline CDR1 SGHDT, CDR2 YYEEEE. V shed 0 bases and J shed 0 bases, with 8 bases lying between them. CDR3 sequence reads: CASSLDVTSTDTQYF. Written as DNA, the CDR3 is TGTGCCAGCAGCTTGGACGTTACTAGCACAGATACGCAGTATTTT.

The DNA of the CDR3 is TGTGCCAGCAGCGTTACAGGGTACAATCAGCCCCAGCATTTT. This sequence encodes CASSVTGYNQPQHF. The chain has TRBV25-1 and TRBJ1-5, with D perhaps matching TRBD1 (6 bases). Trimming removed 6 bases at V and 3 bases at J, with 12 bases between. The CDR3 sequence is 14 residues long. Germline CDR1 reads MGHDK; CDR2 reads SYGVNS.

In this sample, this clone turned up once. The rearrangement uses TRBV7-2 and TRBJ2-7; tentatively, D is TRBD2 (5 bases). The CDR3 is 13 amino acids. Germline V gene sequence: CDR1 SGHTA, CDR2 FQGNSA. Trimming removed 2 bases at V and 3 bases at J, with 8 bases between. CDR3: CASSLHRGYEQYF. For the CDR3, the DNA is TGTGCCAGCAGCTTACATCGGGGCTACGAGCAGTACTTC.

This clone is a singleton in its sample. CDR3 loop: CASSLIWAPIAKNIQYF. CDR3 nucleotide sequence: TGTGCCAGCAGCTTAATTTGGGCCCCGATAGCCAAAAACATTCAGTACTTC. This chain uses TRBV7-2 with TRBJ2-4; no definite D call. CDR1 SGHTA and CDR2 FQGNSA come from the germline V gene. This CDR3 is built from 17 residues. V lost 2 bases, J lost 0 bases, and 14 bases lay in between. Based on the CDR3 plus reference TRBV7-2 and TRBJ2-4, the full variable domain is GAGVSQSPSNKVTEKGKDVELRCDPISGHTALYWYRQSLGQGLEFLIYFQGNSAPDKSGLPSDRFSAERTGGSVSTLTIQRTQQEDSAVYLCASSLIWAPIAKNIQYFGAGTRLSVL.

The rearrangement uses TRBV5-1 and TRBJ2-2, with a tentative D call TRBD1 (5 bases). Germline CDR1 reads SGHRS; CDR2 reads YFSETQ. The CDR3 sequence is 15 residues long. V was clipped by 2 bases and J by 3 bases, with 11 bases between them. CDR3 DNA sequence: TGCGCCAGCAGCTTTCTATCAGGGCACACCGGGGAGCTGTTTTTT. Translated, it gives CASSFLSGHTGELFF.

The chain employs TRBV7-2 and TRBJ1-2; maybe TRBD1 (5 bases). Per the germline V gene, CDR1 is SGHTA and CDR2 is FQGNSA. The V gene lost 4 bases and the J gene lost 3 bases, with 15 bases spanning the gap. CDR3 length: 15 amino acids. The DNA of the CDR3 is TGTGCCAGCAGCTCCCCTGGGGGGGTGGACTATGGCTACACCTTC. Protein sequence: CASSSPGGVDYGYTF.

This chain links TRBV10-3 with TRBJ1-6; D gene ambiguous. Looked up from germline, CDR1 is ENHRY and CDR2 is SYGVKD. The V and J ends lost 5 bases and 9 bases respectively, with 20 bases between them. This CDR3 region has 16 residues. In DNA, the CDR3 is TGTGCCATCAGTCTCTCGTCCCCCAGAGGGAGTTCACCCCTCCACTTT. Amino acids: CAISLSSPRGSSPLHF.

This clone was detected once. J is TRBJ1-6 and V is TRBV27; 10 positions agree with TRBD1. The CDR3 spans 17 residues. J gave up 6 bases and V 7 bases, and 12 bases lay outside the gene matches. The germline gives CDR1 MNHEY, CDR2 SMNVEV (reference sequence). The CDR3 DNA reads TGTGCCAGCAAGGGAGACAGGGGGCGTTGGGGTAATTCACCCCTCCACTTT. Protein sequence: CASKGDRGRWGNSPLHF.

The chain recombines TRBV6-6 with TRBJ1-5; no clear D. The CDR3 has 14 amino acids. Trimming took 4 bases from V and 7 from J, leaving 14 bases between them. Germline V lookup: CDR1 MNHNY, CDR2 SVGAGI (reference sequence). CDR3 sequence (DNA): TGTGCCAGCAGTTCGACCTTGCCGACCCAGCCCCAGCATTTT. Amino acid sequence: CASSSTLPTQPQHF.

The genes are TRBV4-1 and TRBJ1-2; the D is unclear. This CDR3 has 13 amino acids. Trimming stripped 0 bases from V and 8 bases from J, with 10 bases between. Germline V gives CDR1 MGHRA, CDR2 YSYEKL. The CDR3, as DNA: TGCGCCAGCAGCCAAGATCTCGACGGCGGCTACACCTTC. It specifies CASSQDLDGGYTF.

The rearrangement uses TRBV12-5 and TRBJ2-7, with D perhaps matching TRBD2 (6 bases). This CDR3 spans 13 amino acids. Trimming left V 3 bases short and J 3 bases short, with 9 bases between. Germline V gene lookup returns CDR1 LGHNT and CDR2 FRNRAP. CDR3 residues: CASGLGGNYEQYF. The CDR3, as DNA: TGTGCTAGTGGTTTAGGAGGGAACTACGAGCAGTACTTC.

V is TRBV15 and J is TRBJ1-6, with 11 bases identical to TRBD1. The V gene end was trimmed by 8 bases and the J gene end by 7 bases; junction bases not matched to a gene: 7. The CDR3 contains 15 residues. Germline CDR1 LNHNV, CDR2 YYDKDF (reference sequence). The CDR3 sequence is CATSRRTGGNSPLHF. The CDR3 bases are TGTGCCACCTCACGGCGGACAGGGGGCAATTCACCCCTCCACTTT.

The gene calls are TRBV5-8 and TRBJ1-4; D not resolved. V lost 4 bases to trimming and J lost 0 bases, with 19 bases between them. Germline CDR1 reads SGHTS; CDR2 reads YDEGEE. The CDR3 is 18 amino acids. The chain's CDR3 is CASSVTTISFATNEKLFF. CDR3 sequence (DNA): TGTGCCAGCAGCGTGACCACGATCAGCTTTGCAACTAATGAAAAACTGTTTTTT. Together with reference TRBV5-8 and TRBJ1-4, the CDR3 gives the full variable domain: EAGVTQSPTHLIKTRGQQATLRCSPISGHTSVYWYQQALGLGLQFLLWYDEGEERNRGNFPPRFSGRQFPNYSSELNVNALELEDSALYLCASSVTTISFATNEKLFFGSGTQLSVL.